The 21 T cell receptor beta chains below all came from one sample that was sequenced in a study of T cell changes during pregnancy in multiple sclerosis. Produced via immunoSEQ multiplex PCR; TCRdb's table is partial and in-frame only. Altogether tens of thousands of clones are present, under 95% being singletons, with the ten largest covering under 1.5%. The specimen was peripheral blood, collected before pregnancy. These receptors all come from a female donor with multiple sclerosis, enrolled in a pregnancy study.

This chain uses TRBV5-4 with TRBJ2-1; 11 bases match TRBD2. CDR3 length: 15 amino acids. J was trimmed by 3 bases and V by 2 bases; bases with no gene match: 1. The germline V gene has CDR1 SGHNT and CDR2 YYREEE (reference sequence). Here the CDR3 reads CASSFTSGSYNEQFF. The CDR3 bases are TGTGCCAGCAGCTTCACTAGCGGGAGCTACAATGAGCAGTTCTTC. The full variable domain, in which reference TRBV5-4 and TRBJ2-1 provide the parts outside the CDR3, is ETGVTQSPTHLIKTRGQQVTLRCSSQSGHNTVSWYQQALGQGPQFIFQYYREEENGRGNFPPRFSGLQFPNYSSELNVNALELDDSALYLCASSFTSGSYNEQFFGPGTRLTVL.

This rearrangement joins TRBV10-2 to TRBJ1-2; D may be TRBD1 (6 bases). Trimming took off 3 bases at V and 8 bases at J, with 16 bases between the two ends. From germline, CDR1 is WSHSY and CDR2 SAAADI. The CDR3 sequence is 14 residues long. The CDR3 sequence is CASSDGPGGQGYTF. The DNA of the CDR3 is TGCGCCAGCAGTGACGGGCCCGGGGGGCAGGGCTACACCTTC.

V gene TRBV7-9 combines with J gene TRBJ2-1; TRBD1 agrees at 8 bases. The CDR3 is 14 amino acids. The V and J ends lost 8 bases and 6 bases, in that order; junction bases with no gene match: 9. Germline lookup yields CDR1 SEHNR and CDR2 FQNEAQ (reference sequence). The DNA of the CDR3 is TGTGCCAGCCAGGAACAGGGGGTCAGCAATGAGCAGTTCTTC. Translated, it gives CASQEQGVSNEQFF.

This rearrangement joins TRBV5-1 to TRBJ1-1; D might be TRBD1 (6 bases). Trimming pared 4 bases from V and 0 bases from J, leaving 13 bases between. Germline CDR1 is SGHRS and CDR2 is YFSETQ. There are 15 residues in the CDR3. CDR3 bases: TGCGCCAGCAGCCCCTCACAGGGTCTGAACACTGAAGCTTTCTTT. Residues: CASSPSQGLNTEAFF.

The chain employs TRBV29-1 and TRBJ1-2; 7 positions agree with TRBD1. From germline, CDR1 is SQVTM and CDR2 ANQGSEA. The CDR3 sequence is 11 residues long. Trimming at V came to 8 bases and at J to 3 bases, leaving 3 bases not matched to a gene. The CDR3 DNA reads as TGCAGCACCGGACAGGACTATGGCTACACCTTC. This gives the protein CSTGQDYGYTF.

The gene calls are TRBV6-1 and TRBJ2-3, with 7 bases fitting TRBD2. Germline values: CDR1 MNHNS, CDR2 SASEGT. The CDR3 loop spans 15 amino acids. V lost 7 bases, J lost 0 bases, and 7 bases stayed unmatched. CDR3 in DNA: TGTGCCAGCAACCGAGCGGGGCTTAGCACAGATACGCAGTATTTT. Translating it yields CASNRAGLSTDTQYF.

CDR3 protein: CATVSGGSYEQYF. For the CDR3, the DNA is TGTGCCACCGTCTCGGGAGGGTCCTACGAGCAGTACTTC. The chain uses TRBV10-3 and TRBJ2-7; 8 bases are a match to TRBD2. This CDR3 region has 13 residues. Trimming took 10 bases from V and 1 from J; bases not matched to a gene: 6. Germline V gives CDR1 ENHRY, CDR2 SYGVKD.

This chain links TRBV29-1 with TRBJ1-2, with 9 nucleotides matching TRBD1. J gave up 5 bases and V 7 bases, and 17 bases lay outside the gene matches. The germline CDR1 and CDR2 sequences are SQVTM and ANQGSEA. This CDR3 is built from 16 residues. The CDR3 reads CSARLDRGRRGYGYTF. The CDR3, as DNA: TGCAGCGCCCGCTTGGACAGGGGCCGTAGGGGATATGGCTACACCTTC.

J is TRBJ1-1 and V is TRBV6-5; 9 bases map to TRBD1. Germline lookup yields CDR1 MNHEY and CDR2 SVGAGI. This CDR3 spans 16 amino acids. V was clipped by 2 bases and J by 0 bases; unmatched bases: 4. The CDR3 region is CASSYRGTGLNTEAFF. The CDR3, as DNA: TGTGCCAGCAGTTACCGGGGGACAGGGTTGAACACTGAAGCTTTCTTT.

This chain connects TRBV12-5 to TRBJ2-7; tentatively, D is TRBD2 (5 bases). CDR3 size: 14 residues. Deletions cut 5 bases from V and 4 bases from J, with 15 bases between. Germline V gene sequence: CDR1 LGHNT, CDR2 FRNRAP. The CDR3: CASGLWTSGYEQYF. CDR3 DNA sequence: TGTGCTAGTGGTCTGTGGACCTCGGGGTACGAGCAGTACTTC.

This sequence joins TRBV19 and TRBJ1-6; 11 bases align to TRBD1. This CDR3 is built from 17 residues. The germline gives CDR1 LNHDA, CDR2 SQIVND (reference sequence). V lost 4 bases and J lost 7; bases outside the gene matches: 9. The CDR3 region has the DNA TGTGCCAGTAGTACCACAGGGACAGGGGGGATAAATTCACCCCTCCACTTT. This encodes CASSTTGTGGINSPLHF.

Concerning this clone itself: This sample includes further DNA sequences coding for the same CDR3. V gene TRBV18 combines with J gene TRBJ1-2; TRBD1 agrees at 7 bases. Per germline, CDR1 KGHSH and CDR2 LQKENI. V was pared by 0 bases and J by 5 bases, with 3 bases of the junction left unmatched. This CDR3 is built from 14 residues. DNA for the CDR3: TGTGCCAGCTCACCACCGGGACAGATATATGGCTACACCTTC. This sequence encodes CASSPPGQIYGYTF.

The gene calls are TRBV19 and TRBJ1-2; 10 nucleotides match TRBD1. CDR1 is LNHDA, CDR2 SQIVND, per germline (reference sequence). CDR3 length equals 15 residues. With V trimmed by 11 bases and J by 5 bases, 14 bases remained unmatched. CDR3 nucleotide sequence: TGTGCCGGGCTCTCCGACAGGGGGCCCGCATATGGCTACACCTTC. Its translation is CAGLSDRGPAYGYTF.

This chain connects TRBV2 to TRBJ2-1, with 8 bases identical to TRBD1. V trimming: 6 bases; J trimming: 1 base; junction bases outside the gene matches: 5. In germline, CDR1 is SNHLY, CDR2 FYNNEI. This CDR3 comprises 15 residues. The CDR3 spells CASRPRQGSYNEQFF. The CDR3, as DNA: TGTGCCAGCAGACCCCGACAGGGGTCCTACAATGAGCAGTTCTTC.

This clone has a single count. V gene TRBV21-1 combines with J gene TRBJ2-1; TRBD1, the table's D call, lacks a check against the DNA. TRBV21-1 is a documented pseudogene. The CDR3 contains 16 residues. CDR3 loop: CASSNPGTGINNEQFF. For the CDR3, the DNA is TGTGCCAGCAGCAACCCCGGGACAGGGATTAACAATGAGCAGTTCTTC.

The V call is TRBV5-6, the J call TRBJ2-2, with D perhaps TRBD1 (5 bases). This CDR3 comprises 15 residues. V lost 0 bases and J lost 2, with 8 bases in between. The germline V gene encodes CDR1 SGHDT and CDR2 YYEEEE. The CDR3 reads CASSLVRVNTGELFF. CDR3 DNA sequence: TGTGCCAGCAGCTTGGTCAGGGTCAACACCGGGGAGCTGTTTTTT.

V is TRBV5-1 and J is TRBJ2-3; D not certain. CDR1 and CDR2 (germline): SGHRS, YFSETQ. Between the trimmed V and J ends, which lost 7 bases and 2 bases, there was a span of 17 bases. The CDR3 totals 15 residues. As DNA, the CDR3 is TGCGCCAGCCGTTCGGCTGGCGGTCCCACAGATACGCAGTATTTT. Translated, it gives CASRSAGGPTDTQYF.

This clone was recorded only once. The V call is TRBV6-1, the J call TRBJ1-5, with D unresolved. The CDR3 extends over 12 amino acids. Looked up from germline, CDR1 is MNHNS and CDR2 is SASEGT. Trimming shortened V by 7 bases and J by 3 bases, and 7 bases separated the two germline ends. The CDR3: CASKQNNQPQHF. As DNA, the CDR3 is TGTGCCAGCAAACAGAACAATCAGCCCCAGCATTTT.

This sequence joins TRBV19 and TRBJ2-7, with 7 bases aligning to TRBD1. Trimming took 5 bases from V and 5 from J; bases not matched to a gene: 12. In germline, CDR1 is LNHDA, CDR2 SQIVND (reference sequence). This CDR3 spans 15 amino acids. CDR3 DNA sequence: TGTGCCAGTAGTTCAATTGGCCCAGGGACAGACGAGCAGTACTTC. Translation: CASSSIGPGTDEQYF.

The CDR3 nucleotides are TGTGCCAGCAGCTGGCCTCAGGGGGCGGACGGGGAGCTGTTTTTT. Protein sequence: CASSWPQGADGELFF. This sequence joins TRBV7-3 and TRBJ2-2, with 8 positions matching TRBD1. Per germline, CDR1 SGHTA and CDR2 FQGTGA. This CDR3 is built from 15 residues. The V gene end was trimmed by 4 bases and the J gene end by 7 bases; junction bases not matched to a gene: 8.

This chain links TRBV4-1 with TRBJ1-6; D is undetermined. Germline lookup yields CDR1 MGHRA and CDR2 YSYEKL. With 5 bases removed from V and 7 bases from J, the gap between germline ends came to 15 bases. The CDR3 extends over 15 amino acids. The CDR3 DNA is TGCGCCAGCAGCACCCTGACCGGGTCAAATTCACCCCTCCACTTT. This encodes CASSTLTGSNSPLHF.